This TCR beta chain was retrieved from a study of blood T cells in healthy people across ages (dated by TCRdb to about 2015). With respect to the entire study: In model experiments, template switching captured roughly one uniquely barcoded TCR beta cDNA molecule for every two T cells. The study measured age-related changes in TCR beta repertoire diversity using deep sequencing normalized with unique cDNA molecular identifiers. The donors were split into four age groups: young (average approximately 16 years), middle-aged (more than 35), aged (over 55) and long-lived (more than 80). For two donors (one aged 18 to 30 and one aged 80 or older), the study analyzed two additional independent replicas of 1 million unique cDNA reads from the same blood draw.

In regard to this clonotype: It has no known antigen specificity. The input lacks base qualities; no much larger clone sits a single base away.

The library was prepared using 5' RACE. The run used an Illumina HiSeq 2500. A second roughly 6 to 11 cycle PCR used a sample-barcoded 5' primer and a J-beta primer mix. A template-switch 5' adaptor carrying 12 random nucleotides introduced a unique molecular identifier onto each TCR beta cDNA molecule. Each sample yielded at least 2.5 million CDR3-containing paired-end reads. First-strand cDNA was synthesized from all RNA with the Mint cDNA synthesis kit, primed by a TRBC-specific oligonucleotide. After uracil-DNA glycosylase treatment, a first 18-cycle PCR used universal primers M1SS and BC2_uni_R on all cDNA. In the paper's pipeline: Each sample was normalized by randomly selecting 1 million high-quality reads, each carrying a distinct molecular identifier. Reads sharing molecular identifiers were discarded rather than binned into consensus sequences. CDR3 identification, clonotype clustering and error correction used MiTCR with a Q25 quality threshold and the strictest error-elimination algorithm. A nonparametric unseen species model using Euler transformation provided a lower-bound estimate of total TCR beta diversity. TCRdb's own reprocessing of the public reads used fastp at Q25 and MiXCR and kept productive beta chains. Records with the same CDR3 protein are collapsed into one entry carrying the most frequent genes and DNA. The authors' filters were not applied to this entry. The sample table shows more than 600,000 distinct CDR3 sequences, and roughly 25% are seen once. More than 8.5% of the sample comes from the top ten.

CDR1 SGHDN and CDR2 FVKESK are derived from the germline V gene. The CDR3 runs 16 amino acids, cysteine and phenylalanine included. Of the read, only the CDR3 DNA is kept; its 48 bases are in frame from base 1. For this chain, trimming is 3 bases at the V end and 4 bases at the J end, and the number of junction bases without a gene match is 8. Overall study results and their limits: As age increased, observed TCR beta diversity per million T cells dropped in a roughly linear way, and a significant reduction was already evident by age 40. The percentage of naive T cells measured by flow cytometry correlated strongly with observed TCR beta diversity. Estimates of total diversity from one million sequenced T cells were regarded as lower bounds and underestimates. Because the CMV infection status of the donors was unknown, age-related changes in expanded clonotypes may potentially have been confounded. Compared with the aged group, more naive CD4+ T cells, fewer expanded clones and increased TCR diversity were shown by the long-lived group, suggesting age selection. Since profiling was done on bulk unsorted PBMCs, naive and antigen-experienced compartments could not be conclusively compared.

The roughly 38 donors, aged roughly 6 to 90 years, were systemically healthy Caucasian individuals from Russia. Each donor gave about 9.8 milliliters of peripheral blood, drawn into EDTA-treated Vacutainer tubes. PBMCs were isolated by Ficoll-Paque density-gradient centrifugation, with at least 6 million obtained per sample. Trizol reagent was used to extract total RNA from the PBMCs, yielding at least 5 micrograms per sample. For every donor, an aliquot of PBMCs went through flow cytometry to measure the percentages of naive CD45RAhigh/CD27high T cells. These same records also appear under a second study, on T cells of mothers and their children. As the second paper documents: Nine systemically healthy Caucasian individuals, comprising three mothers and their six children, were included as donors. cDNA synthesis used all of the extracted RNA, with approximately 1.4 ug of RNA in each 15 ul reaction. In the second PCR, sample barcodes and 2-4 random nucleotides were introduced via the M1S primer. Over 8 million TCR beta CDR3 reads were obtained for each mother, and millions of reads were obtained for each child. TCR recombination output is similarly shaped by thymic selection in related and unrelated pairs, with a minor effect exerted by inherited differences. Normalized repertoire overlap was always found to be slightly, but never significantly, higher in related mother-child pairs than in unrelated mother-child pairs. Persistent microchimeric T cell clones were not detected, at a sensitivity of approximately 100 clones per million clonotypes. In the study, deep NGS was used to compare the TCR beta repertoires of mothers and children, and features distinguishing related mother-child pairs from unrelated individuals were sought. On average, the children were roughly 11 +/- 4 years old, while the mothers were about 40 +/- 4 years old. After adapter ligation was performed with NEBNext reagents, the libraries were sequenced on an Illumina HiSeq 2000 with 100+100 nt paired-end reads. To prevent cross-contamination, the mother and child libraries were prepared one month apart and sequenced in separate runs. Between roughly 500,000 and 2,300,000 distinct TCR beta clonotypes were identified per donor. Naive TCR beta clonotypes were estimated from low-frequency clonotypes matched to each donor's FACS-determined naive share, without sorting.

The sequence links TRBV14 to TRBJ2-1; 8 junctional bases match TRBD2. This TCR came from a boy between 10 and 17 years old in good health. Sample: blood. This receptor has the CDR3 CASSHRTSFNYNEQFF. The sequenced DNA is TGTGCCAGCAGCCACAGGACTAGCTTTAATTACAATGAGCAGTTCTTC.